This TCR beta chain is from a study of CD8 T cells in Susac syndrome. The RNA, about 0.5 to 1 ug, was put through reverse transcription using random hexamers. TCRdb processed the immunoSEQ multiplex PCR reads anew with MiXCR; each CDR3 protein has one entry. The data contain about 210,000 distinct CDR3 sequences, roughly 96% of them singletons. About this clonotype: Germline is not matched at one junction end, which may reflect a read error.

This CDR3 region has 15 residues. Germline assignment: CDR1 SSHAT and CDR2 FNYEAQ (reference sequence). Sequences were obtained from CD4+ T cells from PBMCs. V gene TRBV7-7 combines with J gene TRBJ2-7; maybe TRBD2 (7 bases). The clonotype was recovered from a human donor with multiple sclerosis. CDR3 residues: CASSPGGGRTYEQYF. The DNA of the CDR3 is TGTGCTAGCAGCCCCGGCGGGGGCCGTACCTACGAGCAGTACTTC.